Listed below are T cell receptor beta chains from one sample, sequenced in a study of siplizumab effects on memory and regulatory T cells. Sequenced by immunoSEQ multiplex PCR; TCRdb stores in-frame clones only, minus some. The top ten clones hold about 0.1% of a sample with 50,000 to 75,000 clones, 90% to 97% of them seen once. What was sequenced was naive CD8+ T cells sorted from blood. The receptors derive from a human donor in good health. Each CDR3 is given with its conserved first and last residue. Fields, in order: V gene, clone size, J gene, D gene, CDR3 DNA, CDR3 protein. D genes are given only for firm matches. A clone size is listed for some rows: how often the clone was seen (once, few, many), or a class if it is expanded.

V: TRBV11-3
size: .
J: TRBJ2-7
D: .
DNA: TGTGCCAGCAGCTTTGGGGTGTCCGAGCAGTACTTC
CDR3: CASSFGVSEQYF

V: TRBV28
size: .
J: TRBJ1-3
D: .
DNA: TGTGCCAGCAGTTTAGCGGGTTATCAAGGAAACACCATATATTTT
CDR3: CASSLAGYQGNTIYF

V: TRBV2
size: .
J: TRBJ2-3
D: TRBD1
DNA: TGTGCCAGCAGTGAAAGGCAGGGGGCTCCCACAGATACGCAGTATTTT
CDR3: CASSERQGAPTDTQYF

V: TRBV6-1
size: once
J: TRBJ2-7
D: .
DNA: TGTGCCAGCAGTGATACGTCCTACGAGCAGTACTTC
CDR3: CASSDTSYEQYF

V: TRBV12-5
size: .
J: TRBJ1-1
D: .
DNA: TGTGCTAGTGGTTTGGGGGGGAACACTGAAGCTTTCTTT
CDR3: CASGLGGNTEAFF

V: TRBV4-1
size: .
J: TRBJ2-7
D: .
DNA: TGCGCCAGCAGCCAGCTCCCAGCCTACGAGCAGTACTTC
CDR3: CASSQLPAYEQYF

V: TRBV4-2
size: once
J: TRBJ2-7
D: .
DNA: TGTGCCAGCAGCCAAGCCCTGACCTACGAGCAGTACTTC
CDR3: CASSQALTYEQYF

V: TRBV9
size: .
J: TRBJ2-5
D: TRBD1
DNA: TGTGCCAGCAGCGTAGCAGCAGGGGGCTTGGAGACCCAGTACTTC
CDR3: CASSVAAGGLETQYF

V: TRBV27
size: .
J: TRBJ1-5
D: .
DNA: TGTGCCAGCAGTTCCTTGCCCTCAGGGGTGGATCAGCCCCAGCATTTT
CDR3: CASSSLPSGVDQPQHF

V: TRBV19
size: .
J: TRBJ2-1
D: TRBD2
DNA: TGTGCCAGTAGTCTCCCCGGACTAGCGGGGGGGAGCTCCTACAATGAGCAGTTCTTC
CDR3: CASSLPGLAGGSSYNEQFF

V: TRBV19
size: .
J: TRBJ1-2
D: .
DNA: TGTGCCAGTAGTATCTTTATGGCAGCTGAGTATGGCTACACCTTC
CDR3: CASSIFMAAEYGYTF

V: TRBV4-1
size: once
J: TRBJ2-3
D: TRBD2
DNA: TGCGCCAGCAGCCAAGAAAGCGGGGGGCCCTTGGATACGCAGTATTTT
CDR3: CASSQESGGPLDTQYF

V: TRBV10-3
size: .
J: TRBJ1-1
D: .
DNA: TGTGCCATCAGTGCAGGGATCACTGAAGCTTTCTTT
CDR3: CAISAGITEAFF

V: TRBV4-3
size: .
J: TRBJ2-1
D: TRBD2
DNA: TGCGCCAGCAGCCAAGATTGGGGCGGGGGAGCCCCTTACAATGAGCAGTTCTTC
CDR3: CASSQDWGGGAPYNEQFF

V: TRBV28
size: .
J: TRBJ1-2
D: TRBD1
DNA: TGTGCCAGCAGTTTCGGGACAGATAACTATGGCTACACCTTC
CDR3: CASSFGTDNYGYTF

V: TRBV10-2
size: .
J: TRBJ2-7
D: .
DNA: TGCGCCAGCATTCGAGCCAATTTCCCCCACGAGCAGTACTTC
CDR3: CASIRANFPHEQYF

V: TRBV19
size: .
J: TRBJ1-1
D: .
DNA: TGTGCCAGTAGTATCGCCGACAATCCGTACACTGAAGCTTTCTTT
CDR3: CASSIADNPYTEAFF

V: TRBV4-3
size: .
J: TRBJ2-3
D: TRBD1
DNA: TGCGCCAGCAGCCAAAGGGCAGGGGGCAGGGGCACAGATACGCAGTATTTT
CDR3: CASSQRAGGRGTDTQYF

V: TRBV7-8
size: .
J: TRBJ2-1
D: .
DNA: TGTGCCAGCAGATATGACGGATCCTACAATGAGCAGTTCTTC
CDR3: CASRYDGSYNEQFF

V: TRBV15
size: .
J: TRBJ1-2
D: TRBD1
DNA: TGTGCCACCAGCAGTGAGGACAGGGGGCTTGGCTACACCTTC
CDR3: CATSSEDRGLGYTF

V: TRBV7-2
size: .
J: TRBJ1-1
D: .
DNA: TGTGCCAGCAGCTTGAGGGGAGATTGGACTGAAGCTTTCTTT
CDR3: CASSLRGDWTEAFF

V: TRBV7-3
size: .
J: TRBJ2-3
D: .
DNA: TGTGCCAGCAGCTTAACGGGGACGGGGGATACGCAGTATTTT
CDR3: CASSLTGTGDTQYF

V: TRBV19
size: few
J: TRBJ1-2
D: TRBD1
DNA: TGTGCCAGTAGTCCCGGGACAGGGTACTATGGCTACACCTTC
CDR3: CASSPGTGYYGYTF

V: TRBV9
size: .
J: TRBJ2-7
D: .
DNA: TGTGCCAGCAGCTCTCCGGACGTCCCCTACGAGCAGTACTTC
CDR3: CASSSPDVPYEQYF

V: TRBV27
size: .
J: TRBJ2-3
D: .
DNA: TGTGCCAGCAGTTTAGGCGGAGATACGCAGTATTTT
CDR3: CASSLGGDTQYF

V: TRBV29-1
size: .
J: TRBJ1-2
D: .
DNA: TGCAGCGTGTTGGGGGCTAGAGACTATGGCTACACCTTC
CDR3: CSVLGARDYGYTF

V: TRBV27
size: .
J: TRBJ2-1
D: .
DNA: TGTGCCAGCAGTACACCCGGGGCAGTCAATGAGCAGTTCTTC
CDR3: CASSTPGAVNEQFF

V: TRBV19
size: .
J: TRBJ2-4
D: .
DNA: TGTGCCAGTCAGAGCGGTTTGGTTCAGTACTTC
CDR3: CASQSGLVQYF

V: TRBV6-1
size: .
J: TRBJ1-1
D: .
DNA: TGTGCCAGCAGTGATAGAGCAGGGGACCCTGAAGCTTTCTTT
CDR3: CASSDRAGDPEAFF

V: TRBV4-2
size: .
J: TRBJ2-5
D: TRBD2
DNA: TGTGCCAGCAGCCAAATAGCGGGGATCGGAGAGACCCAGTACTTC
CDR3: CASSQIAGIGETQYF

V: TRBV5-4
size: .
J: TRBJ1-1
D: .
DNA: TGTGCCAGCAGCCCGGGGCTAAACGGAAAAACTGAAGCTTTCTTT
CDR3: CASSPGLNGKTEAFF

V: TRBV9
size: .
J: TRBJ2-2
D: TRBD2
DNA: TGTGCCAGCAGCGCGGGAGGTTACACCGGGGAGCTGTTTTTT
CDR3: CASSAGGYTGELFF

V: TRBV19
size: .
J: TRBJ2-7
D: TRBD1
DNA: TGTGCCAGTAGTATCACAGGGGGTTACGAGCAGTACTTC
CDR3: CASSITGGYEQYF

V: TRBV2
size: .
J: TRBJ2-7
D: .
DNA: TGTGCCAGCAGGACAGTGGCCAGCGGCTCCTACGAGCAGTACTTC
CDR3: CASRTVASGSYEQYF

V: TRBV11-3
size: once
J: TRBJ2-3
D: TRBD1
DNA: TGTGCCAGCAGCCCCAGCAGGGGGTCCGATACGCAGTATTTT
CDR3: CASSPSRGSDTQYF

V: TRBV6-1
size: .
J: TRBJ1-2
D: .
DNA: TGTGCCAGCAGTGACTACTATGGCTACACCTTC
CDR3: CASSDYYGYTF

V: TRBV12-5
size: .
J: TRBJ1-5
D: .
DNA: TGTGCTAGTGGTCGGGGGGATTCCGACCAGCCCCAGCATTTT
CDR3: CASGRGDSDQPQHF

V: TRBV9
size: .
J: TRBJ2-2
D: .
DNA: TGTGCCAGCAGCGTAGGGCAGGGAAACACCGGGGAGCTGTTTTTT
CDR3: CASSVGQGNTGELFF

V: TRBV9
size: .
J: TRBJ2-5
D: .
DNA: TGTGCCAGCAGCGGATCCCAAGAGACCCAGTACTTC
CDR3: CASSGSQETQYF

V: TRBV19
size: few
J: TRBJ1-5
D: TRBD1
DNA: TGTGCCAGTAGTACAGGGACAGGGAATCAGCCCCAGCATTTT
CDR3: CASSTGTGNQPQHF

V: TRBV11-2
size: once
J: TRBJ1-5
D: .
DNA: TGTGCCCCGGGGAGGCTGGAGCCCCAGCATTTT
CDR3: CAPGRLEPQHF

V: TRBV10-1
size: .
J: TRBJ2-3
D: .
DNA: TGCGCCAGCAGTGAGGAGGGGTCGGCGCAGTATTTT
CDR3: CASSEEGSAQYF

V: TRBV7-6
size: .
J: TRBJ2-3
D: .
DNA: TGTGCCAGCCGGGGGATAGATACGCAGTATTTT
CDR3: CASRGIDTQYF

V: TRBV7-5
size: .
J: TRBJ1-6
D: .
DNA: TGTGTCAGAAGCTTCCAACGGAATAATTCACCCCTCCACTTT
CDR3: CVRSFQRNNSPLHF

V: TRBV9
size: once
J: TRBJ1-1
D: TRBD1
DNA: TGTGCCAGCAGCGCCACAGGGGCTGTGGACACTGAAGCTTTCTTT
CDR3: CASSATGAVDTEAFF

V: TRBV5-4
size: .
J: TRBJ2-7
D: TRBD2
DNA: TGTGCCAGCAGCTCTCTCGGGGGGGCCTACGAGCAGTACTTC
CDR3: CASSSLGGAYEQYF

V: TRBV6-5
size: .
J: TRBJ2-5
D: TRBD1
DNA: TGTGCCAGCAGCTTCCAGGGGGCGAGGGCCCAGTACTTC
CDR3: CASSFQGARAQYF

V: TRBV15
size: .
J: TRBJ2-7
D: .
DNA: TGTGCCACCAGCAGAGAATATACCTACGAGCAGTACTTC
CDR3: CATSREYTYEQYF

V: TRBV4-1
size: .
J: TRBJ2-7
D: TRBD2
DNA: TGCGCCAGCAGCCAAGAGTCCACTAGCGACGGGAAGAGGTACTTC
CDR3: CASSQESTSDGKRYF

V: TRBV5-1
size: .
J: TRBJ1-1
D: TRBD1
DNA: TGCGCCAGCAGCTTGGACAGGGGCACTGAAGCTTTCTTT
CDR3: CASSLDRGTEAFF

V: TRBV11-2
size: .
J: TRBJ2-7
D: .
DNA: TGTGCCAGCAGCTTCCCGGAGACATGGGACGAGCAGTACTTC
CDR3: CASSFPETWDEQYF

V: TRBV4-3
size: .
J: TRBJ2-1
D: .
DNA: TGCGCCAGCAGCCAAGACAGGCAGGGGGGAGATGAGCAGTTCTTC
CDR3: CASSQDRQGGDEQFF

V: TRBV6-6
size: .
J: TRBJ2-7
D: .
DNA: TGTGCCAGCAGTTACTCCGGGCAGGGCAACGAGCAGTACTTC
CDR3: CASSYSGQGNEQYF

V: TRBV7-9
size: .
J: TRBJ1-1
D: TRBD1
DNA: TGTGCCAGCAGCTTAGCGATTGGGACAGTGAACACTGAAGCTTTCTTT
CDR3: CASSLAIGTVNTEAFF

V: TRBV27
size: .
J: TRBJ1-1
D: .
DNA: TGTGCCAGCAGTTTGAACAACGCGAACACTGAAGCTTTCTTT
CDR3: CASSLNNANTEAFF